The entry that follows covers one T cell receptor (beta chain) sequence. Its antigen is currently not known. Nothing much larger sits one base from this clone, and base qualities are not available. Genomic DNA was isolated using the Qiagen DNeasy kit from unsorted PBMCs as well as from negatively selected CD4+ and CD8+ fractions. TCR beta CDR3 regions were amplified by immunoSEQ multiplex PCR using primers annealing to V and J segments. Amplification bias was minimized using a synthetic immune receptor repertoire, and residual bias was removed computationally after sequencing. The source study handled its data this way. Custom Python scripts were used to quantify repertoire diversity as the Shannon entropy index. The unsorted, CD4+ and CD8+ repertoires were each analyzed separately, with the exception of combined analyses, where CD4+ and CD8+ sequences were merged in silico. Clonal expansion was defined as a frequency increase of at least 2-fold after treatment compared with C1D1, and clones undetected at baseline were assigned a pseudocount of 0.5. Clones with 0 or 1 copy at C1D1 were defined as singleton clones, while clones with 2 or more copies were defined as non-singleton clones. Clones expanded in unsorted samples were annotated as CD4+, CD8+ or unknown by matching protein sequences in sorted samples from the same patient. Wilcoxon tests on paired samples were used to test diversity changes from C1D1 to C4D1. Sourced from immuneACCESS, this table was stored by TCRdb with only in-frame sequences that have V and J called. A share of the clones is absent; for the studies checked, an unresolved V gene accounts for under half, and the remainder has no known explanation. V, J and clone size reflect that table, while D and trimming were determined from the DNA. Present in this sample are some 90,000 clones, 65% to 85% of which were seen just once. The top ten clones comprise around 15% of the sample.

The data were taken from a study of PD-1 blockade in classical Hodgkin lymphoma (TCRdb year 2020). With regard to the full study: Nivolumab dosing was 3 mg/kg intravenously every 2 weeks, continuing until either disease progression or unacceptable toxicity. To define a peripheral blood immune signature of response to PD-1 blockade in classical Hodgkin lymphoma, the study combined TCR beta sequencing with CyTOF.

Sequences SQVTM (CDR1) and ANQGSEA (CDR2) are obtained from the germline V gene. The CDR3 sequence holds 14 residues, the cysteine and phenylalanine included. Left in the record is the CDR3 DNA by itself, 42 bases read in frame from the first base. Between the V and J ends, shortened by 0 bases and 2 bases respectively, the junction contains 8 bases. In light of the paper, this sample's time point label describes: cycle 4 day 1 (C4D1), after less than 7 weeks of nivolumab. Every trial patient had relapsed following autologous stem cell transplantation, and prior brentuximab vedotin exposure was what differed among cohorts A, B and C. The trial cohort included 55 to 60 patients with relapsed/refractory classical Hodgkin lymphoma, and each patient had a best overall response of complete response, partial response or progressive disease. In the multi-cohort phase II CheckMate 205 trial, trial patients received single-agent nivolumab. Best overall response was determined by an independent review committee according to the 2007 International Working Group response criteria. PBMCs from the trial were collected at three points: immediately before nivolumab initiation (C1D1), and during therapy at cycle 2 day 1 and cycle 4 day 1. Peripheral blood was collected in 8 mL Vacutainer Cell Preparation Tubes, from which PBMCs were isolated by centrifugation and then cryopreserved.

What the authors observed across the whole study: Newly diagnosed patients were reported to have lower baseline TCR diversity than healthy donors, and relapsed/refractory patients were reported to have lower baseline TCR diversity still. The study was restricted to a single clinical trial cohort, and the causes of repertoire differences, possibly disease activity or prior therapy, were left undefined. Trial patients with a complete response had baseline diversity similar to that of newly diagnosed patients, while partial responders and progressors had significantly lower diversity. By C4D1, a significant rise was seen in CD4+ TCR diversity but not in CD8+ TCR diversity (p=0.0027 vs p=0.16), and the rise was most apparent among complete responders (p=0.02). Lower diversity was seen in patients whose nivolumab began less than 1 year after ASCT, and these patients were left out of later analyses so that immune reconstitution would not confound the results.

The chain employs TRBV29-1 and TRBJ2-1; the D region possibly corresponds to TRBD1 (5 bases align). The origin of this receptor is a human donor with classical Hodgkin lymphoma. The sequencing here drew on peripheral blood mononuclear cells (PBMCs), taken before the fourth cycle of nivolumab. The CDR3 in this case is CSVEEGLAYNEQFF. The sequenced DNA is TGCAGCGTTGAAGAGGGGCTAGCCTACAATGAGCAGTTCTTC.